This paragraph covers one TCR beta chain sequence. The data originate from a study of blood T cell repertoires in COVID-19. Study details: Samples representing acute and convalescent COVID-19 were sourced from the United States, Italy and Spain. T cells, B-cell-depleted T cells, or PBMCs supplied cDNA or gDNA.

The data were produced by immunoSEQ multiplex PCR, yet TCRdb's version contains in-frame clones alone and is incomplete. The sample yields about 200,000 clones, about three quarters seen once. Germline loops: CDR1 SGDLS, CDR2 YYNGEE. The V end was cut by 4 bases, the J end by 5 bases, with 15 bases between. CDR3 length: 14 residues. V and J are TRBV9 and TRBJ1-1; possibly TRBD1 for D (5 bases). This receptor was identified in an elderly woman with active or convalescent COVID-19. Source material: peripheral blood. CDR3 nucleotides: TGTGCCAGCAGCCAGTTAACCAGGGAAACTGAAGCTTTCTTT. This codes for CASSQLTRETEAFF.